Sequencing of this TCR beta chain was carried out in a study of blood T cell repertoires in COVID-19. Study information: There were acute and convalescent COVID-19 samples, and they came from the United States, Italy and Spain. PBMCs, B-cell-depleted T cells, or T cells provided the cDNA or gDNA that made up the material.

In the study's own analysis: Counts of nucleated cells, estimated from reference gene primer amplification, were obtained. Clones were sequenced by immunoSEQ multiplex PCR, and TCRdb holds only the in-frame ones, with some missing. V and J calls and clone size are copied from that table; D and trimming were computed from the DNA. Of fewer than 80,000 clones in the sample, more than 60% were seen once. Trimming stripped 1 base from V and 0 bases from J, with 11 bases between. CDR3 size: 15 residues. This clone turned up a few times. Material: peripheral blood. This TCR was recovered from a man aged 55 to 70 with acute or convalescent COVID-19. This sequence joins TRBV5-7 and TRBJ2-7; D is perhaps TRBD2 (6 bases). TRBV5-7 belongs to the ORF category, with a function that is uncertain. CDR3 DNA sequence: TGTGCCAGCAGCTTGAGGCGGGGACGCTCCTACGAGCAGTACTTC. It is translated as CASSLRRGRSYEQYF.